This section outlines one TCR beta chain sequence together with its context. The study assigned cohorts using participant-reported clinical history. Exposed enrollees had met someone with a PCR-confirmed or clinician-diagnosed COVID-19 case at some point within the 2 weeks before study entry. Germline CDR1 and CDR2: SEHNR and FQNEAQ (reference sequence). V lost 4 bases, J lost 3 bases, and 5 bases stayed unmatched. CDR3 size: 14 residues. These data originate in a study of blood T cell repertoires in COVID-19. Across the whole study: The origin of the acute and convalescent COVID-19 samples was the United States, Italy and Spain. PBMCs, B-cell-depleted T cells, or T cells provided the cDNA or gDNA that made up the material.

Sequencing was performed with immunoSEQ multiplex PCR; in TCRdb, only in-frame clones are kept and a portion is missing. The top ten clones hold roughly 3.6% of a sample with roughly 320,000 clones, 90% to 95% of them seen once. The sequence was obtained from a woman in her twenties or thirties who had been exposed to COVID-19. The rearrangement joins TRBV7-9 to TRBJ1-1; 7 bases agree with TRBD1. The sequenced sample consisted of PBMCs or T cells enriched from blood (not recorded which). The CDR3 bases are TGTGCCAGCAGCTCCCAGGGGGTAGACACTGAAGCTTTCTTT. Protein sequence: CASSSQGVDTEAFF.